This T cell receptor beta chain is from a study of blood T cell repertoires in COVID-19. Study details: Italy, Spain and the United States were the sources of the convalescent and acute COVID-19 samples. Sample material is recorded as cDNA or gDNA derived from T cells, B-cell-depleted T cells, or PBMCs.

Study processing details: How many nucleated cells were present was estimated from reference gene primer amplification. This table comes from immunoSEQ multiplex PCR, and its TCRdb copy is limited to in-frame clones, with some not included. For V, J and clone size, that table is used; D and trimming come from the DNA. The table shows about 290,000 clones, with around four fifths occurring only once. The CDR3 loop spans 15 amino acids. V lost 2 bases and J 4 bases, leaving 13 bases between the germline ends. From germline, CDR1 is SGHKS and CDR2 YYEKEE (reference sequence). This receptor was obtained from a woman between 50 and 59 years old with active or convalescent COVID-19. The chain combines TRBV5-5 with TRBJ2-1; D not resolved. Sequencing was carried out using peripheral blood. CDR3 loop: CASSFDSAIYNEQFF. For the CDR3, the DNA is TGTGCCAGCAGCTTCGACTCCGCCATTTACAATGAGCAGTTCTTC.